The sequence of this T cell receptor (beta chain) was determined in a study of blood T cells in healthy people across ages. With a J-beta primer mix and a sample-barcoded 5' primer, a second PCR ran about 7 to 11 cycles. Unique molecular identifiers of 12 random nucleotides labeled each cDNA. One entry per CDR3 protein results from TCRdb running MiXCR on the 5' RACE reads. This table holds hundreds of thousands of distinct CDR3 sequences, 55% to 75% found once. This CDR3 region has 15 residues. The V gene lost 3 bases and the J gene lost 0 bases, with 9 bases spanning the gap. As concerns this clonotype: Its antigen remains unidentified.

Study outcomes and limitations: The study found more naive CD4+ cells and higher diversity in long-lived than aged donors. There was a strong correlation between TCR beta diversity and naive T cell percentage. PBMC samples, being unsorted, prevented any conclusive comparison of naive and antigen-experienced cells.

V is TRBV12-3 or TRBV12-4 and J is TRBJ2-4; unclear D gene. The sequenced material came from blood. The TCR sequence derives from a man younger than 40 in good health. For the CDR3, the DNA is TGTGCCAGCAGTTTCGGAGTTATAGCCAAAAACATTCAGTACTTC. As protein: CASSFGVIAKNIQYF.